This T cell receptor (beta chain) comes out of a study of beta chain features in type 1 diabetes. Concerning this clone: The antigen remains unidentified.

General observations from the study: Cells with high TCR expression could be over-represented when cDNA is sequenced. Moderate but significant shortening of TCRB CDR3s was recorded in all four CD4+ subsets from Type 1 diabetes patients. A potential influence of HLA type upon TCRB rearrangement remained unresolved herein.

The germline CDR1 and CDR2 sequences are SEHNR and FQNEAQ (reference sequence). V lost 5 bases to trimming and J lost 0 bases, with 12 bases between them. CDR3 length equals 15 residues. The study reverse transcribed the entire isolated RNA, so it sequenced expressed TCRB transcripts. The data were produced by immunoSEQ multiplex PCR, yet TCRdb's version contains in-frame clones alone and is incomplete. The sample records about 47,000 clones, approximately 40% being singletons. Via CD45RO/CCR7/CD25/CD127/CD95/CD27, cells of the CD4+ naive, central memory, regulatory and stem cell-like memory subsets were sorted.

The sequence was collected from a man aged 25-40 years with type 1 diabetes. Sequencing used stem cell memory CD4+ T cells from blood. The rearrangement links TRBV7-9 to TRBJ2-3; D is perhaps TRBD2 (5 bases). CDR3 amino acids: CASSLYSVSTDTQYF. The CDR3 DNA sequence: TGTGCCAGCAGCCTTTATAGCGTGAGCACAGATACGCAGTATTTT.